This TCR beta chain was profiled in a study of vaccination and CD4 T cells after COVID-19. Study-level background: With a range of 35 to 161, the median interval from diagnosis to drawing post-COVID samples was 100 to 110 days. Post-vaccine sample collection happened at a median of around 77 days after dose two, ranging 14 to 241.

As to this clonotype: Antigen unknown. This may stem from a read error, because a much larger clone lies one nucleotide away.

Findings of the study overall: Spike mono-reactive status applied to 304 of 307 vaccine-specific clones in convalescent patients.

An Oncomine TCR Beta short-read assay was used to sequence the DNA from cultured CD4+ T cells. MiXCR was run by TCRdb on the PCR reads, yielding one entry per CDR3 protein. The repertoire holds approximately 25,000 distinct CDR3 sequences, with approximately 28% as singletons. Sample time point: late sampling 161 to 241 days after vaccination in a few convalescent patients. Described treatment: roughly 11-day PBMC culture with coronavirus spike peptide pools or control peptides (ViraFEST assay). The germline V gene encodes CDR1 MRHNA and CDR2 SNTAGT. The CDR3 loop spans 14 amino acids. The source is a human donor who had recovered from COVID-19. The sequenced sample was CD4+ T cells from blood, cultured in vitro, obtained about 7 months after SARS-CoV-2 vaccination. V gene TRBV6-4 combines with J gene TRBJ2-1; a possible D gene is TRBD2 (5 bases). The DNA end favors TRBJ2-7, so the J call may be wrong. The CDR3 sequence: CASSDGSSYNEQYF. In nucleotides, the CDR3 is TGTGCCAGCAGTGACGGGAGCTCCTACAATGAGCAGTACTTC.